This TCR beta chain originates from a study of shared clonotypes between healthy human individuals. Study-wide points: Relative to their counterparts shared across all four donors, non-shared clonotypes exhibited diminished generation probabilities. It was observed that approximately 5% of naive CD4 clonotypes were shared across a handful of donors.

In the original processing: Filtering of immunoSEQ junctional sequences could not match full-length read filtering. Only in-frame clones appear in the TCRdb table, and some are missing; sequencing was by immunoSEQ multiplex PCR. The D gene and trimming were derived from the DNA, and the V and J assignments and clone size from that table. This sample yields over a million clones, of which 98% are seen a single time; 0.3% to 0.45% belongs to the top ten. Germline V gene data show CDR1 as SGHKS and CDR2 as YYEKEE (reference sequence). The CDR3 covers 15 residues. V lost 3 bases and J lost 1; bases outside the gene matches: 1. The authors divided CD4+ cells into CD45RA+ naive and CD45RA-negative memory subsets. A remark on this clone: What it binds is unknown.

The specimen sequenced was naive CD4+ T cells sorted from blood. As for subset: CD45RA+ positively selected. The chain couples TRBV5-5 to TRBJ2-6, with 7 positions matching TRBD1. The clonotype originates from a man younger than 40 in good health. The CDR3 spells CASSSTGSGANVLTF. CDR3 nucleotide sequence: TGTGCCAGCAGCTCGACAGGGTCTGGGGCCAACGTCCTGACTTTC.